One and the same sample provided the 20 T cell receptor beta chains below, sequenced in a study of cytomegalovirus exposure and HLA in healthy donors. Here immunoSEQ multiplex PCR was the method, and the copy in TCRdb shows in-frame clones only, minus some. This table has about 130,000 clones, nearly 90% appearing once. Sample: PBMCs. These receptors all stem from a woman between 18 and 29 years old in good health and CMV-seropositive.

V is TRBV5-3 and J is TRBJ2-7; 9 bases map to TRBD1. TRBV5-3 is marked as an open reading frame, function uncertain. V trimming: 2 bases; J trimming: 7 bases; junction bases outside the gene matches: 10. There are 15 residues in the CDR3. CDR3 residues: CARSLTDRGEGEQYF. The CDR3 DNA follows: TGTGCCAGAAGCTTAACGGACAGGGGTGAGGGAGAGCAGTACTTC.

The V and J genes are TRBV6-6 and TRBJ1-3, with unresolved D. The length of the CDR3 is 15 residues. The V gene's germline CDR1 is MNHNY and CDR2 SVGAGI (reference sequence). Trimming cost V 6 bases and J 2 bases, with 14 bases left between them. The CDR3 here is CASSQRRETGNTIYF. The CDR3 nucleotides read TGTGCCAGCAGCCAAAGACGGGAAACTGGAAACACCATATATTTT.

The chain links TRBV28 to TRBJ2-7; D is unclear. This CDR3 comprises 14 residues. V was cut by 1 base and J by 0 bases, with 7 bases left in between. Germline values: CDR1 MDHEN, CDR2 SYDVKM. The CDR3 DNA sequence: TGTGCCAGCAGTTTATTAGTACGCTCCTACGAGCAGTACTTC. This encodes CASSLLVRSYEQYF. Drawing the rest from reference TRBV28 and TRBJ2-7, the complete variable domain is DVKVTQSSRYLVKRTGEKVFLECVQDMDHENMFWYRQDPGLGLRLIYFSYDVKMKEKGDIPEGYSVSREKKERFSLILESASTNQTSMYLCASSLLVRSYEQYFGPGTRLTVT.

The CDR3 DNA is TGTGCCAGCAGCTTAAGTAAGGGGTCCGGCGGGGAGCTGTTTTTT. Its protein product is CASSLSKGSGGELFF. This chain links TRBV7-3 with TRBJ2-2, with a weak D call TRBD1 (5 bases). Deletions cut 1 base from V and 7 bases from J, with 13 bases between. This CDR3 spans 15 amino acids. Looked up from germline, CDR1 is SGHTA and CDR2 is FQGTGA.

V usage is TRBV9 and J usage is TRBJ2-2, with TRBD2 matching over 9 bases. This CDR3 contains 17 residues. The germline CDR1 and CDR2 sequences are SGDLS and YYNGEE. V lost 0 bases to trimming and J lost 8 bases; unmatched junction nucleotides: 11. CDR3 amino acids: CASSVDPGLAHPGELFF. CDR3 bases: TGTGCCAGCAGCGTAGACCCGGGACTAGCTCACCCGGGGGAGCTGTTTTTT.

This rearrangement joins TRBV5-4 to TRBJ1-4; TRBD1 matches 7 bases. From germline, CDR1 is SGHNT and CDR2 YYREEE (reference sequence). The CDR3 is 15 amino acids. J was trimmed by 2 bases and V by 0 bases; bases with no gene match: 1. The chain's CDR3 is CASSLAQGTNEKLFF. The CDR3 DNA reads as TGTGCCAGCAGCTTGGCACAGGGGACTAATGAAAAACTGTTTTTT. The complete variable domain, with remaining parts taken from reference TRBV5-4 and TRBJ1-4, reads ETGVTQSPTHLIKTRGQQVTLRCSSQSGHNTVSWYQQALGQGPQFIFQYYREEENGRGNFPPRFSGLQFPNYSSELNVNALELDDSALYLCASSLAQGTNEKLFFGSGTQLSVL.

The CDR3 protein is CASSRNGAQYF. In nucleotides, the CDR3 is TGTGCCAGCTCACGGAACGGAGCCCAGTACTTC. The chain joins TRBV18 to TRBJ2-5; D gene uncertain. With 4 bases removed from V and 9 bases from J, the gap between germline ends came to 9 bases. CDR1 is KGHSH and CDR2 is LQKENI in the germline V gene. This CDR3 comprises 11 residues. Drawing the rest from reference TRBV18 and TRBJ2-5, the complete variable domain is NAGVMQNPRHLVRRRGQEARLRCSPMKGHSHVYWYRQLPEEGLKFMVYLQKENIIDESGMPKERFSAEFPKEGPSILRIQQVVRGDSAAYFCASSRNGAQYFGPGTRLLVL.

Here the CDR3 reads CASSLAGGKGTYLHF. The CDR3 DNA sequence: TGTGCCAGCAGCTTAGCGGGGGGGAAGGGAACCTACCTCCACTTT. The chain has TRBV11-2 and TRBJ1-6, with D tentatively TRBD1 (5 bases). The CDR3 sequence is 15 residues long. CDR1 and CDR2 from the germline V gene are SGHAT and FQNNGV. Trimming stripped 1 base from V and 15 bases from J, with 19 bases between.

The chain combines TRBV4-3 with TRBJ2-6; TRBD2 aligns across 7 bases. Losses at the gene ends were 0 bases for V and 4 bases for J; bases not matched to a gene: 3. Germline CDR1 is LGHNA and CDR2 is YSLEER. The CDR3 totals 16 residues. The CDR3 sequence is CASSQEGLLGANVLTF. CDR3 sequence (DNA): TGCGCCAGCAGCCAAGAGGGACTATTGGGGGCCAACGTCCTGACTTTC.

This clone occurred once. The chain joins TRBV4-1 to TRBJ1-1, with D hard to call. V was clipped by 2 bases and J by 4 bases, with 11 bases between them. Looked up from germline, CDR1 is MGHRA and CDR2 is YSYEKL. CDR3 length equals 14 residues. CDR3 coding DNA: TGCGCCAGCAGCCAACCCCCCCAGTCCACTGAAGCTTTCTTT. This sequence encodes CASSQPPQSTEAFF.

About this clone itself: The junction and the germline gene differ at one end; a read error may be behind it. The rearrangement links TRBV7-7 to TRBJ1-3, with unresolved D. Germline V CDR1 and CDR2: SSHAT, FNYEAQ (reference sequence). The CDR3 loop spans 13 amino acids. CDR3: CASSSSSGNTIYF. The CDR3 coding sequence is TGTGCTAGCAGCTCCAGCTCTGGAAACACCATATATTTT.

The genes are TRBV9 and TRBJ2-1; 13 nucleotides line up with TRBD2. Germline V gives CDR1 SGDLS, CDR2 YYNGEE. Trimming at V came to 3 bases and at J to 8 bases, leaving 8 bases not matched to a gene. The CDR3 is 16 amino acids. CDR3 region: CASSDETSGGRDEQFF. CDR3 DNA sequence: TGTGCCAGCAGCGATGAGACTAGCGGGGGGAGGGATGAGCAGTTCTTC.

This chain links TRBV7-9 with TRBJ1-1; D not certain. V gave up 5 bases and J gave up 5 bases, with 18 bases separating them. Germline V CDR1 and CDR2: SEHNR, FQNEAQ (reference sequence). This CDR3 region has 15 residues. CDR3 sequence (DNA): TGTGCCAGCAGCCTCTTGAGTAGTATTGAAACTGAAGCTTTCTTT. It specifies CASSLLSSIETEAFF.

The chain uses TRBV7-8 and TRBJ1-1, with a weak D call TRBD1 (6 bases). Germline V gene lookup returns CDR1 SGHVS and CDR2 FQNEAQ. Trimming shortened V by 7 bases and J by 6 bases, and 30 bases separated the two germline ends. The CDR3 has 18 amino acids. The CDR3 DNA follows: TGTGCCAGCAACGGTCTCTTGAACAGGGACGATGGAACACCTGAAGCTTTCTTT. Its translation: CASNGLLNRDDGTPEAFF.

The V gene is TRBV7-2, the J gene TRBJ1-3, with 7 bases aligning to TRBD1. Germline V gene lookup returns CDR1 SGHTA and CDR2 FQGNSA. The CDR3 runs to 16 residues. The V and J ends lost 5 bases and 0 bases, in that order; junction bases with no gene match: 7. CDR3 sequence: CASSIDRASSGNTIYF. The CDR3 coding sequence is TGTGCCAGCAGCATAGACAGGGCAAGCTCTGGAAACACCATATATTTT.

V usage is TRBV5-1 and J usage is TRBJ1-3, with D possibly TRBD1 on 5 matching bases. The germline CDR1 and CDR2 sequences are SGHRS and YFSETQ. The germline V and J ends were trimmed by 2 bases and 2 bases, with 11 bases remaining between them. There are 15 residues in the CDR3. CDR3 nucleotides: TGCGCCAGCAGCTTACCGACAGATACTGGAAACACCATATATTTT. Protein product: CASSLPTDTGNTIYF.

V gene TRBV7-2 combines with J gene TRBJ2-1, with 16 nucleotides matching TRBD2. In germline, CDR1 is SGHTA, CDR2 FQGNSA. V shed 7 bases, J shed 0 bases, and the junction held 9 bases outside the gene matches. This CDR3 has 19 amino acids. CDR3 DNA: TGTGCCAGCACCCTAGCGGGACTAGCGGGGGGGAGCTCCTACAATGAGCAGTTCTTC. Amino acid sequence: CASTLAGLAGGSSYNEQFF.

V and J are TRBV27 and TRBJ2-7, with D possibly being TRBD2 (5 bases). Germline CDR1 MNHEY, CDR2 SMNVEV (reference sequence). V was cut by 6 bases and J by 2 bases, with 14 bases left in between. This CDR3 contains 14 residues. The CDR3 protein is CASRSGGVAYEQYF. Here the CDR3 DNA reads TGTGCCAGCAGGAGTGGAGGAGTAGCCTACGAGCAGTACTTC.

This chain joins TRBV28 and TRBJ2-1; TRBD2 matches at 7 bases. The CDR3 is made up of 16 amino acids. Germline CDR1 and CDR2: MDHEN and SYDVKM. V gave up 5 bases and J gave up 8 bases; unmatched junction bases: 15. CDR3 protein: CASSLPSREGDDEQFF. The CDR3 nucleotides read TGTGCCAGCAGTCTGCCTTCGAGGGAGGGCGACGATGAGCAGTTCTTC. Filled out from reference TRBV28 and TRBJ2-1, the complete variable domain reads DVKVTQSSRYLVKRTGEKVFLECVQDMDHENMFWYRQDPGLGLRLIYFSYDVKMKEKGDIPEGYSVSREKKERFSLILESASTNQTSMYLCASSLPSREGDDEQFFGPGTRLTVL.

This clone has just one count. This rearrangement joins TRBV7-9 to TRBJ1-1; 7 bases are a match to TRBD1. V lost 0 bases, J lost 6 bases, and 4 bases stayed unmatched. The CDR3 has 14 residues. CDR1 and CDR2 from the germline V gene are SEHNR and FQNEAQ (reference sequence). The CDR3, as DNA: TGTGCCAGCAGCTTAGCAGGGGGCCCCCCTGAAGCTTTCTTT. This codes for CASSLAGGPPEAFF.